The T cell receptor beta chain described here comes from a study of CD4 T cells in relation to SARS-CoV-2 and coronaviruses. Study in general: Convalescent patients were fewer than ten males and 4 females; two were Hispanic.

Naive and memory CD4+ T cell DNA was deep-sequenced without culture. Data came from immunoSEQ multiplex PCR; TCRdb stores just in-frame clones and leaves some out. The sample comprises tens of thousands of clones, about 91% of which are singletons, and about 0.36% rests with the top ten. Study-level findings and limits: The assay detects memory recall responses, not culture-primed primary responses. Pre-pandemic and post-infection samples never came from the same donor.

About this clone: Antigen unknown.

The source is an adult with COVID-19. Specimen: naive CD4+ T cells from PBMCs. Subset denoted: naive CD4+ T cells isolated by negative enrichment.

The CDR3 region has the DNA TGCGCCGGCATGTTGTCCAGACACCTCGGTGGGAAAAATCAGCCCCAGCATTTT. It is translated as CAGMLSRHLGGKNQPQHF. V usage is TRBV23-1 and J usage is TRBJ1-5; no reliable D call. TRBV23-1 is reported as an ORF; its role is uncertain. This CDR3 contains 18 residues. Trimming pared 11 bases from V and 4 bases from J, leaving 30 bases between.